This TCR beta chain was profiled in a study of blood T cell repertoires in COVID-19. TCRdb's table, derived via immunoSEQ multiplex PCR, lists solely in-frame clones and lacks some. Altogether 26,000 or so clones are present, around nine tenths being singletons, with the ten largest covering roughly 13%. The V and J ends lost 0 bases and 4 bases respectively, with 9 bases between them. Germline V lookup: CDR1 LNHNV, CDR2 YYDKDF (reference sequence). The CDR3 consists of 14 residues. The sequence was collected from a human donor in a cohort sampled during active COVID-19. The donor label of this sample is uncertain. Sequencing input: peripheral blood. V is TRBV15 and J is TRBJ1-2; D is undetermined. CDR3 protein: CATSRDDGIYGYTF. CDR3 DNA: TGTGCCACCAGCAGAGATGACGGGATCTATGGCTACACCTTC.